These T cell receptor beta chains were read from a single sample in a study of blood T cell repertoires in COVID-19. Data came from immunoSEQ multiplex PCR; TCRdb stores just in-frame clones and leaves some out. The data hold 150,000 or so clones, with roughly 91% observed a single time. What was sequenced was peripheral blood. The receptors stem from a man in his 60s with active or convalescent COVID-19. The CDR3 runs from the conserved cysteine through the conserved F or W. The D gene is left open where the match is weak.

d_gene,v_gene,CDR3aa
-,TRBV24-1,CATSGGGALGYTF
TRBD1,TRBV6-5,CASSVTGNYGYTF
-,TRBV6-2/TRBV6-3,CASSQRMNTEAFF
TRBD1,TRBV10-3,CAISVGQGISGANVLTF
-,TRBV18,CASSTPVVEMEQYF
-,TRBV5-5,CASSLSGYEQYF
-,TRBV7-2,CASSLARGSYGYTF
TRBD1,TRBV5-4,CASSLYTGDKQYF
TRBD1,TRBV6-6,CASSNRGNYGYTF
TRBD2,TRBV24-1,CATSGAGGYNEQFF
-,TRBV7-2,CASVPDAGGKETQYF
TRBD1,TRBV9,CASSVGPGQGTNRLFF
-,TRBV19,CASSDRAGTINYGYTF
TRBD1,TRBV2,CASTEEGAYTEAFF
TRBD1,TRBV11-2,CASSPRTRDRSTDTQYF
-,TRBV27,CASSFSRGGEKLFF
-,TRBV9,CASSVGPDQPQHF
-,TRBV24-1,CATSDPTGSPSTDTQYF
-,TRBV18,CASSPVGVSEAFF
-,TRBV3-1/TRBV3-2,CASSQEVSAAYEQYF
TRBD2,TRBV4-1,CASSQFRRLAGAGDTQYF
-,TRBV15,CATRGQLTGANVLTF
TRBD2,TRBV7-2,CASSPRGSGSPPETQYF
-,TRBV24-1,CATSDPRTTGTQYF
TRBD2,TRBV10-3,CAISETMEVAGPDTQYF
TRBD1,TRBV11-2,CASSERQGAVYEQYF
TRBD2,TRBV18,CASSKGTSGSIETQYF
-,TRBV20-1,CSASRPGSRLNVLTF
TRBD2,TRBV6-2/TRBV6-3,CASSRKTSVYEQYF
-,TRBV5-1,CASSWAEGYTEAFF
-,TRBV21-1,CASTRGTEAFF
TRBD1,TRBV28,CASRWTGAVVDYTF
-,TRBV4-1,CASSQDPPALAAPSGNTIYF
TRBD1,TRBV6-5,CATTGQDEQYF
-,TRBV5-5,CASSFAGRGTEAFF
-,TRBV5-4,CASSFQRPGGNSPLHF
-,TRBV4-3,CASSQGVTFYNEQFF
TRBD2,TRBV11-1,CASSSTSGGEDTQYF
-,TRBV5-5,CASSLATGELFF
TRBD2,TRBV11-2,CASSSRTSGISDTQYF
-,TRBV30,CAWSEGAGNTIYF
TRBD1,TRBV11-3,CASSSGLDRGSQETQYF
TRBD2,TRBV19,CASSTKTPGLAINEQFF
-,TRBV19,CASNGRGTDTQYF
TRBD2,TRBV3-1/TRBV3-2,CASSHAGGREETQYF
-,TRBV7-3,CARWGDWTEFSLDSNQPQHF
TRBD2,TRBV29-1,CSVPRTSGLSMSYNEQFF
-,TRBV18,CASSPLFGGAFNEKLFF
-,TRBV7-3,CASSLMAPPNTEAFF
-,TRBV6-5,CASSPKQFPAETQYF
TRBD2,TRBV30,CAGRGRGNTGELFF
-,TRBV6-2/TRBV6-3,CASSYLSGQTKKLSGELFF
-,TRBV3-1/TRBV3-2,CASSFHRVDTEAFF
-,TRBV28,CASRTNGELFF